This is a list of T cell receptor beta chains from one sample in a study of OX40 agonist ivuxolimab in advanced cancers. TCRdb keeps only in-frame clones here, not all; method: immunoSEQ multiplex PCR. The sample gives approximately 80,000 clones, about 85% of which show up once; 3% to 4.5% is in the top ten. The sample consisted of CD4+ or CD8+ T cells sorted from blood, taken in a trial of the OX40 agonist ivuxolimab. Receptors were obtained from an adult with an advanced solid tumor such as melanoma, head and neck, liver or kidney cancer. Each CDR3 is given with its conserved first and last residue. Fields, in order: D gene, J gene, clone size, V gene, CDR3 DNA, CDR3 protein. The D gene is left open where the match is weak. Clone size is stated in some rows and not others, as once, few, many or a class when expanded.

TRBD1 | TRBJ1-6 | - | TRBV27 | TGTGCCAGCAGTTACCTTCAGGGGGTTGGTTCACCCCTCCACTTT | CASSYLQGVGSPLHF
- | TRBJ2-7 | - | TRBV11-1 | TGTGCCAGCAGCCAGTCGGGGGCTAGGTCCTACGAGCAGTACTTC | CASSQSGARSYEQYF
- | TRBJ1-1 | once | TRBV19 | TGTGCCAGTAGTATAGTACGGGAGGGCACTGAAGCTTTCTTT | CASSIVREGTEAFF
TRBD2 | TRBJ2-7 | - | TRBV27 | TGTGCCAGCAGTTTTTCCGGGAGGGATTCCTACGAGCAGTACTTC | CASSFSGRDSYEQYF
- | TRBJ1-2 | - | TRBV19 | TGTGCCAGTAGGTACAATTTAGCTAACTATGGCTACACCTTC | CASRYNLANYGYTF
- | TRBJ2-7 | - | TRBV30 | TGTGCCTGGAGTTTAGGAGACCAGGCAGGCCACGAGCAGTACTTC | CAWSLGDQAGHEQYF
- | TRBJ2-1 | - | TRBV6-5 | TGTGCCAGCAACAAAGCAGGGGACAATGAGCAGTTCTTC | CASNKAGDNEQFF
- | TRBJ2-7 | - | TRBV20-1 | TGCAGTGCTACTCGCGGAAACGAGCAGTACTTC | CSATRGNEQYF
- | TRBJ2-7 | - | TRBV7-9 | TGTGCCAGCAGCCCCAGGTGGTCCACTTCCCACGAGCAGTACTTC | CASSPRWSTSHEQYF
- | TRBJ2-7 | - | TRBV30 | TGTGCCTGGAGGGGTAGCGGAGTACGGGCCTACGAGCAGTACTTC | CAWRGSGVRAYEQYF
- | TRBJ2-4 | - | TRBV21-1 | TGTGCCAGCACAGGCTGGGGGACAGGGGTTTGGCCAAACATTCAGTACTTC | CASTGWGTGVWPNIQYF
TRBD2 | TRBJ2-5 | - | TRBV29-1 | TGCAGCGCCATGGGACTAGAAGAGACCCAGTACTTC | CSAMGLEETQYF
TRBD1 | TRBJ1-1 | - | TRBV5-4 | TGTGCCAGCAGCCTAAGACAGGGATTTTCTGAAGCTTTCTTT | CASSLRQGFSEAFF
- | TRBJ2-4 | - | TRBV7-8 | TGTGCCAGCAGCGCAGGGCCAAGCTGGGCCAAAAACATTCAGTACTTC | CASSAGPSWAKNIQYF
- | TRBJ2-1 | - | TRBV4-1 | TGCGCCAGCAGCCAAGGGGCAGGGCTCAGTGAGCAGTTCTTC | CASSQGAGLSEQFF
- | TRBJ2-6 | - | TRBV25-1 | TGTGCCAGCAGTGAATTGACAAAACTTACCTCTGGGGCCAACGTCCTGACTTTC | CASSELTKLTSGANVLTF
- | TRBJ2-7 | - | TRBV15 | TGTGCCACCAGCAGAGCGGGTACCCACGAGCAGTACTTC | CATSRAGTHEQYF
- | TRBJ2-7 | - | TRBV30 | TGTGCCTGGAGTGAGGCAAGCACCTACGAGCAGTACTTC | CAWSEASTYEQYF
- | TRBJ2-2 | once | TRBV7-8 | TGTGCCAGCAGCTTCAGGGACTCGAACACCGGGGAGCTGTTTTTT | CASSFRDSNTGELFF
- | TRBJ2-5 | - | TRBV2 | TGTGCCAGCAGTGAAGCGGGGGTACTAGAGGGGATCGGGTACTTC | CASSEAGVLEGIGYF
- | TRBJ1-1 | - | TRBV13 | TGTGCCAGCAGTTCGCAGAGGGGTGAAGCTTTCTTT | CASSSQRGEAFF
- | TRBJ2-7 | once | TRBV10-3 | TGTGCCATCAGTGATGAGCAAACGGGCTACGAGCAGTACTTC | CAISDEQTGYEQYF
- | TRBJ1-5 | - | TRBV5-6 | TGTGCCAGCAGTCTGGCACAGGGCCCCCAGCATTTT | CASSLAQGPQHF
TRBD1 | TRBJ2-3 | - | TRBV7-9 | TGTGCCAGCAGCCCCCCGGGACAGGGGACAGATACGCAGTATTTT | CASSPPGQGTDTQYF
- | TRBJ1-2 | - | TRBV5-6 | TGTGCCAGCACCCCGGGGTGGGGTTACGTCTATGGCTACACCTTC | CASTPGWGYVYGYTF
- | TRBJ2-7 | - | TRBV13 | TGTGCCAGCAGCTCCGGGACGGACTCCTACGAGCAGTACTTC | CASSSGTDSYEQYF
- | TRBJ2-7 | once | TRBV19 | TGTGCCAGTAGTATTTCTGCGAATGCCTACGAGCAGTACTTC | CASSISANAYEQYF
- | TRBJ2-3 | - | TRBV5-4 | TGTGCCAGCCATTCTAGCGATAGCACAGATACGCAGTATTTT | CASHSSDSTDTQYF
- | TRBJ2-7 | - | TRBV7-9 | TGTGCCAGCAGCGATCTAGCGCGCAGCTCCTACGAGCAGTACTTC | CASSDLARSSYEQYF
- | TRBJ2-7 | - | TRBV6-6 | TGTGCCAGCACTGTAGCGGAACCCTACGAGCAGTACTTC | CASTVAEPYEQYF
- | TRBJ2-7 | - | TRBV30 | TGTGCCTGGTCTGGACCCGACGGGGAGCAGTACTTC | CAWSGPDGEQYF
- | TRBJ1-2 | few | TRBV11-3 | TGTGCCAGCAGCTTGCAGAACTATGGCTACACCTTC | CASSLQNYGYTF
TRBD1 | TRBJ1-1 | - | TRBV5-6 | TGTGCCAGCAGCCGGGACAGGGGCGACACTGAAGCTTTCTTT | CASSRDRGDTEAFF
TRBD2 | TRBJ2-1 | - | TRBV7-2 | TGTGCCAGCAGCTTAGTAAATTACCGCGGGAGAAGGGTTTACAATGAGCAGTTCTTC | CASSLVNYRGRRVYNEQFF
- | TRBJ2-5 | - | TRBV7-3 | TGTGCCAGCAGCCCCACAGGGGGGGAAGAGACCCAGTACTTC | CASSPTGGEETQYF
- | TRBJ1-2 | - | TRBV15 | TGTGCCACCAGAAAAGAACGGGGAACGGAAGGCTACACCTTC | CATRKERGTEGYTF
- | TRBJ2-7 | - | TRBV18 | TGTGCCAGCTCACAAGAGTCCGGGACTCCCTACGAGCAGTACTTC | CASSQESGTPYEQYF
- | TRBJ2-7 | - | TRBV5-8 | TGTGCCAGCAGCTTTCCGGGACGGCACTTC | CASSFPGRHF
- | TRBJ2-1 | - | TRBV7-9 | TGTGCCAGCAGCTTAGATGCCTTCGGGAAGTTCTTC | CASSLDAFGKFF
TRBD1 | TRBJ1-2 | - | TRBV15 | TGTGCCACCAGCATTCGTTCAGGGGGCGTTTATGGCTACACCTTC | CATSIRSGGVYGYTF
- | TRBJ2-7 | - | TRBV7-8 | TGTGCCAGCAGCTTAGCGGACGCCTACGAGCAGTACTTC | CASSLADAYEQYF
TRBD2 | TRBJ2-1 | - | TRBV7-3 | TGTGCCAGCAGTATGCACTGGCGGGGAGGGAGTGAGCAGTTCTTC | CASSMHWRGGSEQFF
TRBD2 | TRBJ2-7 | once | TRBV6-5 | TGTGCCAGCAGCCTAGCGGAGGTTGACGAGCAGTACTTC | CASSLAEVDEQYF
- | TRBJ1-3 | once | TRBV1 | TGCACCAGCAGCCCGAGGGTAACGGTGGCTGGCCCTCATGGAAACACCATATATTTT | CTSSPRVTVAGPHGNTIYF
- | TRBJ2-3 | - | TRBV15 | TGTGCCACCAGCAGAGTTAGGGGCCGAACCACAGATACGCAGTATTTT | CATSRVRGRTTDTQYF
- | TRBJ2-7 | - | TRBV7-9 | TGTGCCAGCAGCGACGAGGGGGATCCTGAAAAGCAGTACTTC | CASSDEGDPEKQYF
- | TRBJ2-7 | - | TRBV5-1 | TGCGCCAGCAGCCCCGGGACGGCACTTTACGAGCAGTACTTC | CASSPGTALYEQYF
- | TRBJ2-1 | few | TRBV19 | TGTGCCAGTAGCCGATCCAGTGAGCGGATCTACAATGAGCAGTTCTTC | CASSRSSERIYNEQFF
TRBD1 | TRBJ2-5 | - | TRBV7-9 | TGTGCCAGCACAAAACAGGGGGGAGAGACCCAGTACTTC | CASTKQGGETQYF
TRBD2 | TRBJ2-2 | - | TRBV10-3 | TGTGCCATCAGTGATCCGGGAGGGAATCCCGGGGAGCTGTTTTTT | CAISDPGGNPGELFF
- | TRBJ1-5 | - | TRBV30 | TGTGCCTGGAGTGTTACGGCAGGCAATCAGCCCCAGCATTTT | CAWSVTAGNQPQHF